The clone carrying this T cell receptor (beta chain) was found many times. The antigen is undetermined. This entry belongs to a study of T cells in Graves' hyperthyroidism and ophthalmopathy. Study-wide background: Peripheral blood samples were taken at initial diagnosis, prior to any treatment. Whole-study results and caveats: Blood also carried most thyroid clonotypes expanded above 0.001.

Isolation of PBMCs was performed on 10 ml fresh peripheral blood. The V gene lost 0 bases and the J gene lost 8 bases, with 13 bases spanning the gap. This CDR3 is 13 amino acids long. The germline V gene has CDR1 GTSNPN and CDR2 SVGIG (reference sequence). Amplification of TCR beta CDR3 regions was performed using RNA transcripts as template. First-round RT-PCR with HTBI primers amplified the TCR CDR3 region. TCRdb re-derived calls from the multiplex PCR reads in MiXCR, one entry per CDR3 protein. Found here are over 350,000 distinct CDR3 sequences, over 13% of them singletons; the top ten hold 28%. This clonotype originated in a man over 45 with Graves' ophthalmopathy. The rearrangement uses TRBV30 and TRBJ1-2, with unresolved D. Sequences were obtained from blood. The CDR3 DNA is TGTGCCTGGAGTGTAGGACGGACGGACGGCTACACCTTC. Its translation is CAWSVGRTDGYTF.